The 21 T cell receptor beta chains listed next were all sequenced from one sample in a study of cytomegalovirus exposure and HLA in healthy donors. Sequencing used immunoSEQ multiplex PCR; TCRdb keeps in-frame clones, though not all of them. There are around 250,000 clones in the sample; roughly 89% occur only once, and under 0.4% lies in the top ten. The specimen sequenced was PBMCs. These receptors all stem from a woman aged 18-29 years in good health and CMV-seronegative.

The chain has TRBV4-3 and TRBJ1-6; TRBD1 agrees at 11 bases. Germline trimming cut 0 bases from V and 7 bases from J; bases unmatched to any gene: 2. The CDR3 totals 16 residues. Germline V CDR1 and CDR2: LGHNA, YSLEER. CDR3: CASSQEGQGGNSPLHF. For the CDR3, the DNA is TGCGCCAGCAGCCAAGAGGGACAGGGGGGCAATTCACCCCTCCACTTT.

This rearrangement joins TRBV9 to TRBJ2-5; 8 bases are a match to TRBD2. The V gene's germline CDR1 is SGDLS and CDR2 YYNGEE. Trimming cost V 3 bases and J 4 bases; bases outside gene matches: 11. The CDR3 is 16 amino acids. Here the CDR3 DNA reads TGTGCCAGCAGCGCCCCTTTCGGGGGGGCCAGAGAGACCCAGTACTTC. Translating gives CASSAPFGGARETQYF.

This clone was detected once. The CDR3 reads CASSQGTGRAANEKLFF. The CDR3 coding sequence is TGCGCCAGCAGCCAAGGGACAGGGAGGGCCGCTAATGAAAAACTGTTTTTT. This rearrangement joins TRBV4-1 to TRBJ1-4, with 8 positions matching TRBD1. V lost 1 base and J lost 3; bases outside the gene matches: 7. The length of the CDR3 is 17 residues. CDR1 MGHRA and CDR2 YSYEKL come from the germline V gene.

This chain connects TRBV5-1 to TRBJ1-4; 9 nucleotides align to TRBD1. Germline CDR1 and CDR2: SGHRS and YFSETQ. Trimming cost V 3 bases and J 0 bases; bases outside gene matches: 6. The CDR3 runs to 17 residues. CDR3 residues: CASSSGQGLATNEKLFF. In DNA form, the CDR3 reads TGCGCCAGCAGCTCCGGACAGGGGCTAGCAACTAATGAAAAACTGTTTTTT.

The chain has TRBV18 and TRBJ1-6; D is unresolved. The CDR3 sequence is 17 residues long. In germline, CDR1 is KGHSH, CDR2 LQKENI. V was clipped by 0 bases and J by 3 bases, with 12 bases between them. CDR3 in DNA: TGTGCCAGCTCACCACCCGACAAGGCCAACTATAATTCACCCCTCCACTTT. Protein sequence: CASSPPDKANYNSPLHF. Together with reference TRBV18 and TRBJ1-6, the CDR3 gives the full variable domain: NAGVMQNPRHLVRRRGQEARLRCSPMKGHSHVYWYRQLPEEGLKFMVYLQKENIIDESGMPKERFSAEFPKEGPSILRIQQVVRGDSAAYFCASSPPDKANYNSPLHFGNGTRLTVT.

This clone is a singleton in its sample. In DNA, the CDR3 is TGTGCCAGCAGCCGCCTGACATCCTCCGTGGAGCAGTTCTTC. Encoded protein: CASSRLTSSVEQFF. This chain joins TRBV7-6 and TRBJ2-1; D unclear. The CDR3 consists of 14 residues. The V end lost 5 bases, the J end lost 10 bases, and 18 bases lay between the germline ends. The germline V gene has CDR1 SGHVS and CDR2 FNYEAQ.

The gene calls are TRBV27 and TRBJ2-3; 8 nucleotides align to TRBD1. This CDR3 spans 16 amino acids. The V gene's germline CDR1 is MNHEY and CDR2 SMNVEV (reference sequence). V dropped 5 bases and J dropped 3; count of bases not matched to a gene: 10. This CDR3 reads CASSPLGTGPTDTQYF. The CDR3 DNA sequence: TGTGCCAGCAGTCCTCTCGGGACAGGCCCTACAGATACGCAGTATTTT.

The chain has TRBV6-1 and TRBJ2-5; 8 nucleotides match TRBD1. The V gene end was trimmed by 0 bases and the J gene end by 5 bases; junction bases not matched to a gene: 11. Germline V lookup: CDR1 MNHNS, CDR2 SASEGT. The CDR3 contains 17 residues. As DNA, the CDR3 is TGTGCCAGCAGTGAAGCGCTGATAGGACAGGGCGACGAGACCCAGTACTTC. It codes for CASSEALIGQGDETQYF.

This chain links TRBV5-1 with TRBJ1-3; 8 bases fit TRBD1. The CDR3 is 17 residues long. The junction had 11 bases not matched to a gene; V was cut back by 2 bases and J by 4 bases. CDR1 and CDR2 (germline): SGHRS, YFSETQ. The DNA of the CDR3 is TGCGCCAGCAGCTTATTTGACAGGGGAATAGAAGGAAACACCATATATTTT. Translating gives CASSLFDRGIEGNTIYF. Drawing the rest from reference TRBV5-1 and TRBJ1-3, the complete variable domain is KAGVTQTPRYLIKTRGQQVTLSCSPISGHRSVSWYQQTPGQGLQFLFEYFSETQRNKGNFPGRFSGRQFSNSRSEMNVSTLELGDSALYLCASSLFDRGIEGNTIYFGEGSWLTVV.

V is TRBV7-9 and J is TRBJ2-1; TRBD1 is a possible D gene (6 bases). V lost 5 bases and J 1 base, leaving 12 bases between the germline ends. This CDR3 spans 15 amino acids. Germline V CDR1 and CDR2: SEHNR, FQNEAQ (reference sequence). CDR3: CASSTTGPSYNEQFF. Written as DNA, the CDR3 is TGTGCCAGCAGCACTACAGGGCCTTCCTACAATGAGCAGTTCTTC.

The chain couples TRBV11-2 to TRBJ2-5; 8 bases are shared with TRBD2. The germline V gene has CDR1 SGHAT and CDR2 FQNNGV. V dropped 10 bases and J dropped 4; count of bases not matched to a gene: 11. CDR3 length equals 14 residues. Written as DNA, the CDR3 is TGTGCCATACGGGGGGGCGAGGGAGGAGAGACCCAGTACTTC. Translation gives CAIRGGEGGETQYF.

This chain uses TRBV7-7 with TRBJ2-7; tentatively, D is TRBD2 (6 bases). Germline lookup yields CDR1 SSHAT and CDR2 FNYEAQ (reference sequence). This CDR3 comprises 17 residues. Between the trimmed V and J ends, which lost 1 base and 4 bases, there was a span of 20 bases. CDR3 residues: CASSLERAGPLGYEQYV. CDR3 nucleotide sequence: TGTGCCAGCAGCTTAGAGCGAGCGGGCCCCCTTGGTTACGAGCAGTACGTC.

This chain uses TRBV7-9 with TRBJ2-1; TRBD1 matches at 9 bases. The CDR3 contains 15 residues. Losses at the gene ends were 2 bases for V and 5 bases for J; bases not matched to a gene: 4. CDR1 and CDR2 from the germline V gene are SEHNR and FQNEAQ (reference sequence). DNA for the CDR3: TGTGCCAGCAGCTTATCCGGGACAGGGAACAATGAGCAGTTCTTC. This codes for CASSLSGTGNNEQFF.

The chain recombines TRBV4-1 with TRBJ2-3; TRBD2 matches at 10 bases. The CDR3 loop spans 18 amino acids. Germline assignment: CDR1 MGHRA and CDR2 YSYEKL. The V gene end was trimmed by 7 bases and the J gene end by 0 bases; junction bases not matched to a gene: 13. The chain's CDR3 is CASTLGQRGGTSTDTQYF. In nucleotides, the CDR3 is TGCGCCAGCACTCTGGGTCAGCGGGGGGGAACTAGCACAGATACGCAGTATTTT.

J is TRBJ1-4 and V is TRBV27; 10 bases map to TRBD1. Per germline, CDR1 MNHEY and CDR2 SMNVEV (reference sequence). J lost 8 bases, V lost 4 bases, and 7 bases had no gene match. The CDR3 is made up of 15 amino acids. CDR3 in DNA: TGTGCCAGCAGTTCCTGGACAGGGGGAGAGGAAAAACTGTTTTTT. It specifies CASSSWTGGEEKLFF.

The chain has TRBV19 and TRBJ1-5; possibly TRBD1 for D (6 bases). V was cut by 5 bases and J by 0 bases, with 14 bases left in between. Germline-derived CDR1 and CDR2 are LNHDA and SQIVND (reference sequence). This CDR3 has 16 amino acids. Written as DNA, the CDR3 is TGTGCCAGTAGTCTCTGGGACATCTCTAGCAATCAGCCCCAGCATTTT. It codes for CASSLWDISSNQPQHF.

The chain combines TRBV15 with TRBJ1-2; possible D gene TRBD1, 6 bases. This CDR3 is 15 amino acids long. Germline CDR1 is LNHNV and CDR2 is YYDKDF (reference sequence). V shed 0 bases and J shed 3 bases, with 11 bases lying between them. The CDR3 bases are TGTGCCACCAGCAGAGATATTGCAGGGGACTATGGCTACACCTTC. Residues: CATSRDIAGDYGYTF. Variable domain in full (rest from reference TRBV15 and TRBJ1-2): DAMVIQNPRYQVTQFGKPVTLSCSQTLNHNVMYWYQQKSSQAPKLLFHYYDKDFNNEADTPDNFQSRRPNTSFCFLDIRSPGLGDTAMYLCATSRDIAGDYGYTFGSGTRLTVV.

The chain recombines TRBV28 with TRBJ2-5; 11 bases map to TRBD2. V lost 5 bases to trimming and J lost 5 bases; unmatched junction nucleotides: 4. Germline V gene sequence: CDR1 MDHEN, CDR2 SYDVKM. The CDR3 has 14 residues. The CDR3 nucleotides read TGTGCCAGCAGTGTCGGACTAGCGGGCGAGACCCAGTACTTC. It is translated as CASSVGLAGETQYF. Using reference TRBV28 and TRBJ2-5 for the parts outside the CDR3, the full variable domain is DVKVTQSSRYLVKRTGEKVFLECVQDMDHENMFWYRQDPGLGLRLIYFSYDVKMKEKGDIPEGYSVSREKKERFSLILESASTNQTSMYLCASSVGLAGETQYFGPGTRLLVL.

This chain connects TRBV12-1 to TRBJ2-1; TRBD2 is the table's D call, not checked against the DNA. TRBV12-1 is deemed a pseudogene. The CDR3 runs to 15 residues. DNA for the CDR3: TGTGCCAGCAGCATCCGGGACTACTCCTACAATGAGCAGTTCTTC. Its protein product is CASSIRDYSYNEQFF.

V is TRBV11-2 and J is TRBJ1-1; possible D gene TRBD1, 6 bases. V lost 6 bases and J 0 bases, leaving 14 bases between the germline ends. Germline loops: CDR1 SGHAT, CDR2 FQNNGV. The CDR3 spans 15 residues. CDR3 sequence: CASRLPDRLNTEAFF. The CDR3 region has the DNA TGTGCCAGCAGACTCCCGGACAGATTGAACACTGAAGCTTTCTTT.

V gene TRBV28 combines with J gene TRBJ2-7, with a possible D match to TRBD2 (5 bases). Germline-derived CDR1 and CDR2 are MDHEN and SYDVKM. The CDR3 runs 14 residues. Trimming pared 6 bases from V and 0 bases from J, leaving 12 bases between. CDR3: CASSFTGISYEQYF. The CDR3 DNA sequence: TGTGCCAGCAGCTTCACGGGGATCTCCTACGAGCAGTACTTC.